The entry below describes one T cell receptor beta chain. The antigen is unknown. V lost 5 bases and J 7 bases, leaving 14 bases between the germline ends. The CDR3 spans 13 residues. Germline V gene lookup returns CDR1 LNHNV and CDR2 YYDKDF (reference sequence). The data were obtained in a study of T cells after yellow fever vaccination. Study in general: Those fractions that held only low numbers of cells were prepared using the SMART-Seq v4 Ultra Low Input RNA kit.

Findings and limits, study-wide: A small proportion of clonotypes was detected in both the CD4 and CD8 compartments. In FACS-sorted repertoires, abundant clonotypes from the bulk population could appear as contaminants.

They built TCR cDNA with 5'RACE template switching, a step that put in a universal primer site and UMIs. TCRdb fed the 5' RACE reads into MiXCR, producing one record per CDR3 protein. Of 300,000 or so distinct CDR3 sequences in the sample, about 4% were seen once. The chain employs TRBV15 and TRBJ1-1, with a possible D match to TRBD1 (5 bases). The clonotype was recovered from a man in his late teens or twenties who received the YFV17D yellow fever vaccine. Material: PBMCs, obtained 5 days after the yellow fever booster vaccination. This CDR3 reads CATSSRGKGEAFF. For the CDR3, the DNA is TGTGCCACCAGCTCTCGGGGCAAGGGTGAAGCTTTCTTT. The whole variable domain, filled in from reference TRBV15 and TRBJ1-1, reads DAMVIQNPRYQVTQFGKPVTLSCSQTLNHNVMYWYQQKSSQAPKLLFHYYDKDFNNEADTPDNFQSRRPNTSFCFLDIRSPGLGDTAMYLCATSSRGKGEAFFGQGTRLTVV.